Listed below are T cell receptor beta chains from one sample, sequenced in a study of blood T cell repertoires in COVID-19. The assay was immunoSEQ multiplex PCR, and TCRdb's table has in-frame clones only and misses some. The sample has around 260,000 clones, around 90% seen once. The sequenced sample consisted of peripheral blood. The receptors come from a man between 60 and 75 years old who had recovered from COVID-19. Each CDR3 is given with its conserved first and last residue. D genes are given only for firm matches. The size entry is marked missing in some rows and otherwise reads once, few, many or a size class.

J gene	V gene	D gene	clone size	CDR3 DNA	CDR3 protein
TRBJ2-2	TRBV6-1	TRBD2	NA	TGTGCCAGCAGTGAAACCCTAATCCTAGCGGGGGGACCGAACACCGGGGAGCTGTTTTTT	CASSETLILAGGPNTGELFF
TRBJ1-5	TRBV27	NA	NA	TGTGCCAGCAGTTCGGACAGCCATCAGCCCCAGCATTTT	CASSSDSHQPQHF
TRBJ2-7	TRBV4-1	NA	NA	TGCGCCAGCAGCACCTTAGCAGGGGCGAGGGAGCAGTACTTC	CASSTLAGAREQYF
TRBJ1-6	TRBV19	NA	NA	TGTGCCAGTAGTATAGATTCCTCGAATTCACCCCTCCACTTT	CASSIDSSNSPLHF
TRBJ2-1	TRBV6-4	TRBD2	NA	TGTGCCAGCAGTGACCCCGGGACTAGCCGGGATGAGCAGTTCTTC	CASSDPGTSRDEQFF
TRBJ2-5	TRBV14	NA	NA	TGTGCCAGCAGCCAGATGACAGGAATGGAAGAGACCCAGTACTTC	CASSQMTGMEETQYF
TRBJ1-6	TRBV6-5	TRBD1	NA	TGTGCCAGCAGTTACAAGGGGGCAGATTCACCCCTCCACTTT	CASSYKGADSPLHF
TRBJ2-3	TRBV27	NA	NA	TGTGCCAGCAGGCCCGCGGGCACAGATACGCAGTATTTT	CASRPAGTDTQYF
TRBJ1-4	TRBV7-9	NA	NA	TGTGCCAGCAGCTTCACGGGGGTTCGGGAAAAACTGTTTTTT	CASSFTGVREKLFF
TRBJ2-5	TRBV12-3/TRBV12-4	TRBD2	NA	TGTGCCAGCAGTACCACGGGGGGAGAGACCCAGTACTTC	CASSTTGGETQYF
TRBJ2-7	TRBV5-4	NA	NA	TGTGCCAGCAGCACCTCCGGTAGCTCCTACGAGCAGTACTTC	CASSTSGSSYEQYF
TRBJ1-5	TRBV6-5	NA	NA	TGTGCCAGCCGGACCGATGGGGCTAGCAATCAGCCCCAGCATTTT	CASRTDGASNQPQHF
TRBJ2-3	TRBV3-1/TRBV3-2	NA	few	TGTGCCAGCAGCCAAGGTATTCGGACAGATACGCAGTATTTT	CASSQGIRTDTQYF
TRBJ2-5	TRBV19	TRBD2	NA	TGTGCCAGTAGTATGCTAGCGGGGGGGCCGGAGACCCAGTACTTC	CASSMLAGGPETQYF
TRBJ2-5	TRBV6-5	NA	NA	TGTGCCAGCACTCCACTAACTTCGCCGGAGACCCAGTACTTC	CASTPLTSPETQYF
TRBJ2-4	TRBV2	NA	NA	TGTGCCAGCACCGAAGAGCGGAAGCTAGCCAAAAACATTCAGTACTTC	CASTEERKLAKNIQYF
TRBJ2-2	TRBV14	NA	NA	TGTGCCAGCAGCCGAGCAGGTCGAGGGTTTAGACCGAACACCGGGGAGCTGTTTTTT	CASSRAGRGFRPNTGELFF
TRBJ2-2	TRBV19	NA	NA	TGTGCCAGTAGCAGAGCGACCGGGGAGCTGTTTTTT	CASSRATGELFF
TRBJ1-6	TRBV2	TRBD1	NA	TGTGCCAGCAGTGAAGCGGCGGCAGGGGGCAGGTCACCCCTCCACTTT	CASSEAAAGGRSPLHF
TRBJ1-2	TRBV7-2	NA	NA	TGTGCCAGCAGCTTATACGGACTTTATGGCTACACCTTC	CASSLYGLYGYTF
TRBJ2-1	TRBV4-1	TRBD2	NA	TGCGCCAGCAGCCAAGGGGTGAGCGGGGGGAGATATGAGCAGTTCTTC	CASSQGVSGGRYEQFF
TRBJ1-2	TRBV5-1	TRBD1	once	TGCGCCAGCAGCCCTGGACAGGGGGCGTACTATGGCTACACCTTC	CASSPGQGAYYGYTF
TRBJ2-1	TRBV5-1	TRBD2	NA	TGCGCCAGCAGCTTGACCGGGACTAGCAATGAGCAGTTCTTC	CASSLTGTSNEQFF
TRBJ1-1	TRBV3-1/TRBV3-2	NA	NA	TGTGCCAGCAGCCAGCGTGCCGCGAACACTGAAGCTTTCTTT	CASSQRAANTEAFF
TRBJ2-6	TRBV19	NA	NA	TGTGCCAGTAGCCCAGGGGCCCCACCACTTAACGTCCTGACTTTC	CASSPGAPPLNVLTF
TRBJ2-6	TRBV25-1	NA	NA	TGTGCCAGCAGTGAATCGGACACCCACTCTGGGGCCAACGTCCTGACTTTC	CASSESDTHSGANVLTF
TRBJ2-2	TRBV7-6	NA	once	TGTGCCAGCAGCTTAGCAGGGGGGGCCGGTACCGGGGAGCTGTTTTTT	CASSLAGGAGTGELFF
TRBJ2-1	TRBV29-1	TRBD1	NA	TGCAGCGTTGAGAGGGGGCGCGCGGATGAGCAGTTCTTC	CSVERGRADEQFF
TRBJ1-1	TRBV5-1	TRBD1	NA	TGCGCCAGCAGACCCAGACCGGGACAGGGTTCTATGAACACTGAAGCTTTCTTT	CASRPRPGQGSMNTEAFF
TRBJ1-1	TRBV7-9	NA	few	TGTGCCAGCAGCTTATTACTTTCATCCGGGAGTCAAGCTTTCTTT	CASSLLLSSGSQAFF
TRBJ1-2	TRBV27	TRBD1	NA	TGTGCCAGCAGTTCCCGATCCGGGACAGGTATCTATGGCTACACCTTC	CASSSRSGTGIYGYTF
TRBJ2-7	TRBV9	NA	NA	TGTGCCAGCAGCTCGAACATGGGCCCCTACGAGCAGTACTTC	CASSSNMGPYEQYF
TRBJ2-1	TRBV5-6	NA	NA	TGTGCCAGCAGCTACCGGGCAGGACAGCTTAGCTCCTACAATGAGCAGTTCTTC	CASSYRAGQLSSYNEQFF
TRBJ1-1	TRBV6-5	NA	NA	TGTGCCAGCAGGATAGGACAGTACACTGAAGCTTTCTTT	CASRIGQYTEAFF
TRBJ1-6	TRBV2	NA	NA	TGTGCCAGCAACCTTATACCATCCGGTTCACCCCTCCACTTT	CASNLIPSGSPLHF
TRBJ1-2	TRBV7-9	NA	NA	TGTGCCAGCAGCTTGGGCTCGGGGGGTTATGGCTACACCTTC	CASSLGSGGYGYTF
TRBJ1-2	TRBV4-1	TRBD1	NA	TGCGCCAGCAGCCAAGAAGGGACAGCCAACTATGGCTACACCTTC	CASSQEGTANYGYTF
TRBJ2-7	TRBV18	NA	NA	TGTGCCAGCTCACCTGACTCAGTTGACGAGCAGTACTTC	CASSPDSVDEQYF
TRBJ2-7	TRBV5-6	NA	NA	TGTGCCAGCAGCTCCGGGACTCCAAGGAGCTCCTACGAGCAGTACTTC	CASSSGTPRSSYEQYF
TRBJ2-5	TRBV6-5	NA	NA	TGTGCCAGCAGCTCACCAAGGACAGAAGAGACCCAGTACTTC	CASSSPRTEETQYF
TRBJ1-1	TRBV7-3	TRBD1	NA	TGTGCCAGCAGCTTTCGCAGGGGGCACAGCACTGAAGCTTTCTTT	CASSFRRGHSTEAFF
TRBJ2-2	TRBV5-1	TRBD2	once	TGCGCCAGCAGCGATTACCTTAGCGGGGGGGCGAACACCGGGGAGCTGTTTTTT	CASSDYLSGGANTGELFF
TRBJ2-3	TRBV2	NA	NA	TGTGCCAGCAGTGAGATTGGGACTTTCACAGATACGCAGTATTTT	CASSEIGTFTDTQYF
TRBJ2-2	TRBV12-3/TRBV12-4	NA	NA	TGTGCCAGCAGCAGTGGTACCGGGGAGCTGTTTTTT	CASSSGTGELFF
TRBJ1-1	TRBV18	NA	NA	TGTGCCAGCTCACCTGACATGAACACTGAAGCTTTCTTT	CASSPDMNTEAFF
TRBJ1-1	TRBV19	NA	NA	TGTGCCAGTAGTCTTGACAGCATGAACACTGAAGCTTTCTTT	CASSLDSMNTEAFF
TRBJ2-3	TRBV7-9	TRBD1	NA	TGTGCCAGCAGCTTACATAGGGACAGGGGCCTCAGAAATACGCAGTATTTT	CASSLHRDRGLRNTQYF